The sequence of this TCR beta chain was determined in a study of blood T cell repertoires in COVID-19. Among Cohort 3 donors, those recovered had two negative PCRs, clearance, or symptom resolution. TCRdb keeps only in-frame clones here, not all; method: immunoSEQ multiplex PCR. The table records roughly 250,000 clones, 80% to 90% of them present only once. V was cut by 0 bases and J by 8 bases, with 13 bases left in between. Germline V gene sequence: CDR1 SGHDN, CDR2 FVKESK. CDR3 length equals 14 residues. The J gene is TRBJ1-2, the V gene TRBV14; weak D call: TRBD1 (5 bases). The specimen sequenced was PBMCs or T cells enriched from blood (not recorded which). The source is a woman aged 30 to 39 who had recovered from COVID-19. This CDR3 reads CASSQDAGFGGYTF. The CDR3 nucleotides are TGTGCCAGCAGCCAAGATGCAGGGTTCGGGGGCTACACCTTC.